These 3 T cell receptor beta chains were sequenced from one sample in a study of tumor-infiltrating lymphocytes in primary liver carcinoma. Production of TCR beta cDNA used 400 to 600 ng total RNA together with a constant-region primer. The TCR beta library was amplified through three nested multiplex PCR rounds in a modified ARM-PCR procedure. Investigators reported that the first two PCR rounds, at approximately 11 cycles each, used TRBV1-TRBV30 forward primers with a C-beta reverse primer. TCRdb re-called the multiplex PCR reads with MiXCR, one entry per CDR3 protein. The repertoire consists of tens of thousands of distinct CDR3 sequences, with about three quarters occurring once and the leading ten covering about 40%. Unsorted bulk tissue of roughly 20-34 mg yielded co-extracted RNA and DNA. The sample taken for sequencing was liver tumor tissue from sampling region 4. Subset here: tumor region T4, right-lateral pole. The receptors were sampled from a man aged 40-49 years with primary liver carcinoma and hepatitis B virus infection.

The sample holds one count of this clonotype. A much larger clone lies one base from this, so it may be a read error. In DNA form, the CDR3 reads TGTACCACCAGTGACCTTGGACGAGGCTACACCTTC. Translating gives CTTSDLGRGYTF. The genes are TRBV24-1 and TRBJ1-2, with unresolved D. Germline loops: CDR1 KGHDR, CDR2 SFDVKD. CDR3 length: 12 residues.

The V gene is TRBV11-3, the J gene TRBJ2-1; possibly TRBD1 for D (6 bases). This CDR3 contains 15 residues. CDR1 SGHNT and CDR2 YENEEA come from the germline V gene. V dropped 5 bases and J dropped 9 bases, with 20 bases sitting between them. CDR3 nucleotides: TGTGCCAGCAGCCTCGGGACCGAGGACAGCTGTGAGCAGTTCTTC. Its translation: CASSLGTEDSCEQFF.

J is TRBJ2-2 and V is TRBV4-3, with no clear D. Germline V CDR1 and CDR2: LGHNA, YSLEER. The ends were cut back, 10 bases at V and 0 bases at J, with 15 bases in the middle. CDR3 size: 15 residues. This CDR3 reads CAIQDKGTNTGELFF. CDR3 DNA: TGCGCCATCCAAGATAAGGGAACGAACACCGGGGAGCTGTTTTTT.